What follows are 14 T cell receptor beta chains derived from one specimen sequenced in a study of cytomegalovirus exposure and HLA in healthy donors. Primers: 60 Vbeta forward and 13 Jbeta reverse. TCRdb's copy holds only in-frame clones and misses some; the assay was immunoSEQ multiplex PCR. The sample carries 160,000 or so clones, about four fifths recorded once. The sample consisted of PBMCs. These receptor sequences come from a man aged 25 to 40 in good health and CMV-seronegative.

This clone was detected a few times. The chain joins TRBV6-1 to TRBJ2-7; D might be TRBD1 (6 bases). Trimming stripped 6 bases from V and 1 base from J, with 13 bases between. The germline V gene has CDR1 MNHNS and CDR2 SASEGT. The CDR3 spans 14 residues. CDR3 amino acids: CASSQGWQSYEQYF. The CDR3 bases are TGTGCCAGCAGCCAGGGGTGGCAGTCCTACGAGCAGTACTTC.

The chain combines TRBV7-2 with TRBJ2-5, with 10 positions matching TRBD1. Germline CDR1 is SGHTA and CDR2 is FQGNSA. This CDR3 is built from 12 residues. The ends lost 4 bases at V and 10 bases at J; junction bases unmatched: 3. The CDR3 loop is CASSSDRGNQYF. CDR3 DNA sequence: TGTGCCAGCAGCTCGGACAGGGGGAACCAGTACTTC.

The genes are TRBV7-9 and TRBJ2-7; a weak D match, TRBD2 (6 bases). The CDR3 extends over 15 amino acids. The germline CDR1 and CDR2 sequences are SEHNR and FQNEAQ (reference sequence). The V gene lost 1 base and the J gene lost 2 bases, with 12 bases spanning the gap. In DNA form, the CDR3 reads TGTGCCAGCAGCTTAGGCGGGGTTACAGCCTACGAGCAGTACTTC. Amino acid sequence: CASSLGGVTAYEQYF.

The sample holds a few counts of this clone. This chain uses TRBV11-2 with TRBJ2-7; D possibly corresponds to TRBD2 (6 bases). The germline V gene has CDR1 SGHAT and CDR2 FQNNGV. V dropped 0 bases and J dropped 4 bases, with 13 bases sitting between them. The CDR3 totals 15 residues. The CDR3 DNA reads as TGTGCCAGCAGCTTAGACCCGGGAGTTAGGTACGAGCAGTACTTC. Translated: CASSLDPGVRYEQYF. Full variable domain (outside the CDR3, taken from reference TRBV11-2 and TRBJ2-7): EAGVAQSPRYKIIEKRQSVAFWCNPISGHATLYWYQQILGQGPKLLIQFQNNGVVDDSQLPKDRFSAERLKGVDSTLKIQPAKLEDSAVYLCASSLDPGVRYEQYFGPGTRLTVT.

The genes are TRBV5-1 and TRBJ2-7; 8 positions agree with TRBD1. This CDR3 contains 15 residues. With 2 bases clipped from V and 5 bases from J, the junction kept 9 bases outside the gene matches. Germline lookup yields CDR1 SGHRS and CDR2 YFSETQ. CDR3 DNA sequence: TGCGCCAGCAGCTTATACAGGGGGGATCTAAACGAGCAGTACTTC. Its translation is CASSLYRGDLNEQYF.

The chain links TRBV2 to TRBJ2-1; tentative D call: TRBD2 (6 bases). Germline V gene lookup returns CDR1 SNHLY and CDR2 FYNNEI. With 2 bases removed from V and 8 bases from J, the gap between germline ends came to 25 bases. The CDR3 has 18 amino acids. The CDR3 loop reads CASSESWAGISKGDEQFF. The CDR3 bases are TGTGCCAGCAGTGAATCGTGGGCGGGGATTTCCAAAGGCGATGAGCAGTTCTTC.

This sequence joins TRBV7-8 and TRBJ1-1; 7 positions match TRBD1. The CDR3 runs 16 residues. CDR1 and CDR2 (germline): SGHVS, FQNEAQ. V lost 1 base, J lost 4 bases, and 9 bases stayed unmatched. The CDR3 spells CASSLGLGRGTTEAFF. The DNA for the CDR3 is TGTGCCAGCAGCTTAGGACTGGGCAGGGGGACCACTGAAGCTTTCTTT. Combining the CDR3 with reference TRBV7-8 and TRBJ1-1 gives the whole variable domain GAGVSQSPRYKVAKRGQDVALRCDPISGHVSLFWYQQALGQGPEFLTYFQNEAQLDKSGLPSDRFFAERPEGSVSTLKIQRTQQEDSAVYLCASSLGLGRGTTEAFFGQGTRLTVV.

The chain uses TRBV27 and TRBJ1-5; the D is unclear. The V and J ends lost 2 bases and 6 bases respectively, with 11 bases between them. In germline, CDR1 is MNHEY, CDR2 SMNVEV (reference sequence). CDR3 length: 14 amino acids. The DNA of the CDR3 is TGTGCCAGCAGTTTAAATCGGAGAAGTCAGCCCCAGCATTTT. This encodes CASSLNRRSQPQHF.

This sequence joins TRBV19 and TRBJ2-1, with D hard to call. This CDR3 contains 15 residues. Germline CDR1 and CDR2: LNHDA and SQIVND (reference sequence). V lost 10 bases and J 2 bases, leaving 18 bases between the germline ends. This CDR3 is CATARRRSTYNEQFF. In DNA, the CDR3 is TGTGCCACCGCAAGGCGACGGAGCACCTACAATGAGCAGTTCTTC. The full variable domain, completed using reference TRBV19 and TRBJ2-1, is DGGITQSPKYLFRKEGQNVTLSCEQNLNHDAMYWYRQDPGQGLRLIYYSQIVNDFQKGDIAEGYSVSREKKESFPLTVTSAQKNPTAFYLCATARRRSTYNEQFFGPGTRLTVL.

The chain carries TRBV9 and TRBJ1-1; possibly TRBD1 for D (6 bases). Germline CDR1 is SGDLS and CDR2 is YYNGEE. V was trimmed by 3 bases and J by 11 bases, leaving 20 bases between them. The CDR3 consists of 14 residues. Here the CDR3 reads CASSASGGGSGAFF. The CDR3 DNA is TGTGCCAGCAGCGCCTCGGGGGGGGGCTCTGGGGCTTTCTTT.

V gene TRBV27 combines with J gene TRBJ2-2, with 8 positions matching TRBD1. The CDR3 spans 16 residues. In germline, CDR1 is MNHEY, CDR2 SMNVEV (reference sequence). The V segment lost 5 bases and the J segment 3 bases; nucleotides outside the gene matches: 8. The CDR3 DNA is TGTGCCAGCAGTCTCCCTGGACAGGGTGACACCGGGGAGCTGTTTTTT. This sequence encodes CASSLPGQGDTGELFF.

V gene TRBV5-4 combines with J gene TRBJ1-5, with D perhaps TRBD1 (5 bases). Germline V gene sequence: CDR1 SGHNT, CDR2 YYREEE (reference sequence). Trimming took 2 bases from V and 5 from J, leaving 11 bases between them. This CDR3 region has 14 residues. The CDR3 loop reads CASSLTGSDQPQHF. DNA of the CDR3: TGTGCCAGCAGCTTAACAGGTTCAGATCAGCCCCAGCATTTT.

The gene calls are TRBV4-3 and TRBJ1-2, with D unclear. The germline V and J ends were trimmed by 1 base and 5 bases, with 14 bases remaining between them. The CDR3 totals 15 residues. Germline-derived CDR1 and CDR2 are LGHNA and YSLEER. CDR3 residues: CASSQVPKGGYGYTF. The DNA of the CDR3 is TGCGCCAGCAGCCAAGTCCCAAAGGGAGGGTATGGCTACACCTTC.

This chain uses TRBV11-2 with TRBJ1-4; TRBD1 agrees at 7 bases. The CDR3 extends over 18 amino acids. Looked up from germline, CDR1 is SGHAT and CDR2 is FQNNGV. After removal of 5 bases from V and 0 bases from J, the junction contained 12 bases not matched to a gene. CDR3 coding DNA: TGTGCCAGCAGCCCTCGACAGGGAGGTTATGCAACTAATGAAAAACTGTTTTTT. It codes for CASSPRQGGYATNEKLFF.